This T cell receptor (beta chain) was sequenced for a study of blood T cell repertoires in COVID-19. Looking at the study overall: COVID-19 samples collected from the United States, Italy and Spain covered acute and convalescent phases. T cells, B-cell-depleted T cells, or PBMCs provided the cDNA or gDNA that served as material.

Per the authors' pipeline: Reference gene primer amplification in the assay estimated nucleated cell counts. Profiled with immunoSEQ multiplex PCR; TCRdb holds only in-frame clones, not every one. The V and J calls and the clone size are those of that table, but D and trimming were determined from the DNA. The sample records about 74,000 clones, about 88% being singletons. After removal of 5 bases from V and 3 bases from J, the junction contained 13 bases not matched to a gene. Germline V CDR1 and CDR2: GTSNPN, SVGIG (reference sequence). This CDR3 region has 15 residues. This TCR derives from a man aged 45-65 years with acute or convalescent COVID-19. Sequences were obtained from peripheral blood. V and J are TRBV30 and TRBJ2-7; 7 nucleotides match TRBD1. The CDR3 nucleotides are TGTGCCTGGGGGGGTCCCGGGACAGATATCTACGAGCAGTACTTC. Translating it yields CAWGGPGTDIYEQYF.